These 28 T cell receptor beta chains came from one sample sequenced in a study of cytomegalovirus exposure and HLA in healthy donors (dated by TCRdb to the late 2010s). To prepare the library, the immunoSEQ multiplex PCR assay was applied. For the multiplex PCR, a mixture combining 60 forward primers for TCR Vbeta segments and 13 reverse primers for TCR Jbeta segments was used. Imported from immuneACCESS, the table was reduced by TCRdb to in-frame sequences with V and J called. These copies leave out some clones; in studies compared against another copy, an unresolved V gene accounts for under half, and the cause of the remainder is not known. This sample comprises some 100,000 clones, nearly 70% of them detected only once. Around 5.4% of the sample belongs to the ten largest clones. The source material was PBMCs. Receptors originate from a woman in her seventies in good health and CMV-seropositive.

The J gene is TRBJ2-7, the V gene TRBV10-3; D gene ambiguous. Between the trimmed V and J ends, which lost 4 bases and 4 bases, there was a span of 8 bases. The CDR3 covers 12 residues. Germline V lookup: CDR1 ENHRY, CDR2 SYGVKD. The CDR3 sequence: CAISANRYEQYF. CDR3 in DNA: TGTGCCATCAGTGCTAACAGATACGAGCAGTACTTC.

This clone was seen a few times. The V and J genes are TRBV7-6 and TRBJ2-7; no firm D call. This CDR3 is 11 amino acids long. The germline gives CDR1 SGHVS, CDR2 FNYEAQ. Trimming removed 4 bases at V and 4 bases at J, with 5 bases between. The CDR3 is CASSSQYEQYF. CDR3 DNA: TGTGCCAGCAGCTCGCAGTACGAGCAGTACTTC.

V and J are TRBV19 and TRBJ2-6; D is unresolved. From germline, CDR1 is LNHDA and CDR2 SQIVND (reference sequence). This CDR3 region has 12 residues. Trimming took 8 bases from V and 3 from J, leaving 5 bases between them. The CDR3 region is CASRVGANVLTF. CDR3 DNA: TGTGCCAGTCGAGTTGGGGCCAACGTCCTGACTTTC.

Worth noting for this clone: Within the sample, other DNA sequences also encode this same CDR3. CDR3 in amino acids: CASSPGTGDYGYTF. The CDR3 bases are TGTGCCAGCTCGCCCGGGACAGGGGACTATGGCTACACCTTC. The chain joins TRBV18 to TRBJ1-2; TRBD1 matches 10 bases. Germline V lookup: CDR1 KGHSH, CDR2 LQKENI. V trimming: 6 bases; J trimming: 3 bases; junction bases outside the gene matches: 4. CDR3 size: 14 residues. The whole variable domain, filled in from reference TRBV18 and TRBJ1-2, reads NAGVMQNPRHLVRRRGQEARLRCSPMKGHSHVYWYRQLPEEGLKFMVYLQKENIIDESGMPKERFSAEFPKEGPSILRIQQVVRGDSAAYFCASSPGTGDYGYTFGSGTRLTVV.

The V call is TRBV27, the J call TRBJ1-1; TRBD1 matches 8 bases. The trim removed 6 bases at V and 1 base at J, leaving 7 bases unmatched. Germline loops: CDR1 MNHEY, CDR2 SMNVEV (reference sequence). This CDR3 is built from 15 residues. CDR3 nucleotide sequence: TGTGCCAGCAGCCGGGACAGGTTCGGGAACACTGAAGCTTTCTTT. It translates to CASSRDRFGNTEAFF.

The gene calls are TRBV30 and TRBJ1-2, with D perhaps matching TRBD1 (5 bases). CDR1 is GTSNPN, CDR2 SVGIG, per germline (reference sequence). Trimming pared 8 bases from V and 3 bases from J, leaving 19 bases between. This CDR3 has 14 amino acids. The CDR3 sequence is CARNPGGADYGYTF. Here the CDR3 DNA reads TGTGCCCGGAACCCCGGAGGGGCTGACTATGGCTACACCTTC.

This rearrangement joins TRBV2 to TRBJ1-1, with 7 bases that match TRBD1. V lost 4 bases, J lost 5 bases, and 4 bases stayed unmatched. Germline lookup yields CDR1 SNHLY and CDR2 FYNNEI. The CDR3 contains 13 residues. CDR3 sequence (DNA): TGTGCCAGCAGTGGACAGGGCGGGACTGAAGCTTTCTTT. It encodes CASSGQGGTEAFF.

V and J are TRBV2 and TRBJ1-1; no firm D call. Germline CDR1 SNHLY, CDR2 FYNNEI. V was shortened by 7 bases and J by 4 bases, with 16 bases between the two germline ends. This CDR3 region has 14 residues. The CDR3 region is CASTNYDGSTEAFF. In DNA form, the CDR3 reads TGTGCCAGCACCAATTACGACGGGAGCACTGAAGCTTTCTTT.

This clone was counted only a few times. The chain uses TRBV4-2 and TRBJ2-2, with unresolved D. The germline V and J ends were trimmed by 2 bases and 2 bases, with 9 bases remaining between them. The germline gives CDR1 LGHNA, CDR2 YNFKEQ. This CDR3 comprises 15 residues. The CDR3 DNA follows: TGTGCCAGCAGCCAACTTTCAGGCAACACCGGGGAGCTGTTTTTT. As protein: CASSQLSGNTGELFF.

The chain has TRBV5-6 and TRBJ2-3, with 12 bases aligning to TRBD2. The CDR3 has 14 amino acids. V gave up 4 bases and J gave up 5 bases; unmatched junction bases: 2. Germline V CDR1 and CDR2: SGHDT, YYEEEE. In DNA form, the CDR3 reads TGTGCCAGCAGCAGACTAGCGGGGGTAGATACGCAGTATTTT. This sequence encodes CASSRLAGVDTQYF. The whole variable domain, filled in from reference TRBV5-6 and TRBJ2-3, reads DAGVTQSPTHLIKTRGQQVTLRCSPKSGHDTVSWYQQALGQGPQFIFQYYEEEERQRGNFPDRFSGHQFPNYSSELNVNALLLGDSALYLCASSRLAGVDTQYFGPGTRLTVL.

CDR3 amino acids: CASSARQLLTDTQYF. The CDR3 bases are TGTGCCAGCAGCGCCCGACAGCTTCTCACAGATACGCAGTATTTT. This chain uses TRBV7-6 with TRBJ2-3, with D perhaps TRBD1 (5 bases). With 5 bases removed from V and 2 bases from J, the gap between germline ends came to 14 bases. Germline lookup yields CDR1 SGHVS and CDR2 FNYEAQ. CDR3 length: 15 residues. The whole variable domain, remainder taken from reference TRBV7-6 and TRBJ2-3, is GAGVSQSPRYKVTKRGQDVALRCDPISGHVSLYWYRQALGQGPEFLTYFNYEAQQDKSGLPNDRFSAERPEGSISTLTIQRTEQRDSAMYRCASSARQLLTDTQYFGPGTRLTVL.

The V gene is TRBV4-1, the J gene TRBJ2-7, with D possibly being TRBD1 (6 bases). CDR1 and CDR2 (germline): MGHRA, YSYEKL. This CDR3 has 13 amino acids. Trimming cost V 8 bases and J 4 bases, with 15 bases left between them. The CDR3 here is CASGSFGTYEQYF. CDR3 DNA: TGCGCCAGCGGCTCTTTCGGGACATACGAGCAGTACTTC.

This rearrangement joins TRBV2 to TRBJ2-1; D is ambiguous. This CDR3 comprises 14 residues. Germline V CDR1 and CDR2: SNHLY, FYNNEI. V was trimmed by 4 bases and J by 6 bases, leaving 13 bases between them. CDR3 DNA: TGTGCCAGCAGTGGTCAGGTTTCGATCAATGAGCAGTTCTTC. Translating it yields CASSGQVSINEQFF.

With respect to this clone: This CDR3 is also generated by other DNA sequences in the sample. The genes are TRBV4-2 and TRBJ2-7, with 9 nucleotides matching TRBD2. Unmatched junction bases numbered 8, after V lost 1 base and J lost 4 bases. The CDR3 length is 16 residues. In germline, CDR1 is LGHNA, CDR2 YNFKEQ. As DNA, the CDR3 is TGTGCCAGCAGCCAAGTGGGCGGGGGGGGAAGTTACGAGCAGTACTTC. It yields the protein CASSQVGGGGSYEQYF.

The chain uses TRBV11-2 and TRBJ2-1; tentative D call: TRBD2 (6 bases). CDR1 and CDR2 (germline): SGHAT, FQNNGV. Trimming pared 5 bases from V and 3 bases from J, leaving 14 bases between. This CDR3 contains 15 residues. CDR3 region: CASSGLGGDYNEQFF. In nucleotides, the CDR3 is TGTGCCAGCAGCGGCCTGGGGGGAGACTACAATGAGCAGTTCTTC.

J is TRBJ1-2 and V is TRBV5-4, with 11 bases matching TRBD1. The CDR3 spans 15 residues. Looked up from germline, CDR1 is SGHNT and CDR2 is YYREEE (reference sequence). Trimming cost V 4 bases and J 5 bases; bases outside gene matches: 7. The CDR3 region has the DNA TGTGCCAGCAGCAGATCGGACAGGGGGCGTTATGGCTACACCTTC. It encodes CASSRSDRGRYGYTF. Full variable domain (missing parts from reference TRBV5-4 and TRBJ1-2): ETGVTQSPTHLIKTRGQQVTLRCSSQSGHNTVSWYQQALGQGPQFIFQYYREEENGRGNFPPRFSGLQFPNYSSELNVNALELDDSALYLCASSRSDRGRYGYTFGSGTRLTVV.

This sequence joins TRBV18 and TRBJ1-3, with 7 bases that match TRBD1. Trimming cost V 3 bases and J 3 bases; bases outside gene matches: 5. The CDR3 contains 15 residues. In germline, CDR1 is KGHSH, CDR2 LQKENI. CDR3 sequence: CASSPGQSDGNTIYF. The CDR3 nucleotides read TGTGCCAGCTCACCGGGACAGAGTGATGGAAACACCATATATTTT.

V is TRBV6-5 and J is TRBJ1-1, with D possibly matching TRBD1 (6 bases). Deletions cut 10 bases from V and 6 bases from J, with 18 bases between. The V gene's germline CDR1 is MNHEY and CDR2 SVGAGI. This CDR3 comprises 13 residues. CDR3 sequence reads: CATSRDYRAEAFF. CDR3 nucleotide sequence: TGTGCCACCAGCAGGGATTACAGGGCTGAAGCTTTCTTT.

The chain uses TRBV7-2 and TRBJ2-7, with TRBD2 matching 8 bases. Germline CDR1 is SGHTA and CDR2 is FQGNSA. With 2 bases clipped from V and 2 bases from J, the junction kept 5 bases outside the gene matches. This CDR3 comprises 15 residues. CDR3 in DNA: TGTGCCAGCAGCTTAAGGCCCGGGGGGGCCTACGAGCAGTACTTC. Its translation: CASSLRPGGAYEQYF.

The chain has TRBV2 and TRBJ1-2; 7 bases agree with TRBD1. CDR1 and CDR2 from the germline V gene are SNHLY and FYNNEI. The CDR3 runs to 15 residues. Trimming took 7 bases from V and 7 from J; bases not matched to a gene: 15. DNA of the CDR3: TGTGCCAGCATCATACAGGGGTTCAAGTTTGGTGGCTACACCTTC. Translated: CASIIQGFKFGGYTF.

This chain connects TRBV2 to TRBJ2-7, with 7 nucleotides matching TRBD2. With V trimmed by 2 bases and J by 9 bases, 1 base remained unmatched. Germline V gene lookup returns CDR1 SNHLY and CDR2 FYNNEI. CDR3 length: 11 amino acids. The CDR3: CASSEWGGQYF. DNA for the CDR3: TGTGCCAGCAGTGAATGGGGGGGGCAGTACTTC.

This clone was observed a handful of times. The gene calls are TRBV23-1 and TRBJ1-1, with D uncertain. TRBV23-1 is given ORF status, its function remaining uncertain. This CDR3 region has 16 residues. Trimming pared 2 bases from V and 4 bases from J, leaving 17 bases between. The CDR3 DNA reads TGCGCCAGCAGTCAAGGGAGACTTAGGTTGGGCACTGAAGCTTTCTTT. This translates into CASSQGRLRLGTEAFF.

In DNA form, the CDR3 reads TGTGCCAGCAGCACGAGACAGGGCTGGGAGACCCAGTACTTC. It yields the protein CASSTRQGWETQYF. The rearrangement links TRBV7-2 to TRBJ2-5; 7 nucleotides align to TRBD1. Losses at the gene ends were 5 bases for V and 5 bases for J; bases not matched to a gene: 8. The CDR3 runs to 14 residues. In germline, CDR1 is SGHTA, CDR2 FQGNSA.

This clone appeared once. CDR3: CASSYPETYEQYF. CDR3 in DNA: TGTGCCAGCAGTTACCCTGAGACCTACGAGCAGTACTTC. The genes are TRBV6-5 and TRBJ2-7; unclear D gene. V was cut by 2 bases and J by 2 bases, with 7 bases left in between. Germline CDR1 is MNHEY and CDR2 is SVGAGI. The CDR3 is made up of 13 amino acids.

The chain has TRBV6-5 and TRBJ2-5; 9 nucleotides match TRBD2. The CDR3 sequence is 15 residues long. The germline V gene has CDR1 MNHEY and CDR2 SVGAGI. J was trimmed by 1 base and V by 5 bases; bases with no gene match: 5. CDR3 amino acids: CASSGLAGTQETQYF. CDR3 bases: TGTGCCAGCAGTGGCCTAGCGGGGACCCAAGAGACCCAGTACTTC.

The J gene is TRBJ2-5, the V gene TRBV30; TRBD2 aligns across 9 bases. The CDR3 is 14 amino acids. Germline V lookup: CDR1 GTSNPN, CDR2 SVGIG (reference sequence). V was pared by 2 bases and J by 5 bases, with 6 bases of the junction left unmatched. CDR3 loop: CAWSPSGGLETQYF. The DNA for the CDR3 is TGTGCCTGGAGTCCGAGCGGGGGGTTGGAGACCCAGTACTTC.

The chain has TRBV19 and TRBJ2-2; the match to TRBD2 covers 9 bases. J was trimmed by 4 bases and V by 9 bases; bases with no gene match: 9. Germline V gene data show CDR1 as LNHDA and CDR2 as SQIVND (reference sequence). The length of the CDR3 is 15 residues. CDR3 DNA sequence: TGTGCCAGCAGCCCGGCGGGGGGGATCACCGGGGAGCTGTTTTTT. Its translation: CASSPAGGITGELFF.

Turning to this clone: The same CDR3 is also encoded by other DNA sequences in this sample. This sequence joins TRBV10-3 and TRBJ1-2; D gene ambiguous. Germline V gene data show CDR1 as ENHRY and CDR2 as SYGVKD. The CDR3 loop spans 13 amino acids. V was shortened by 0 bases and J by 8 bases, with 10 bases between the two germline ends. This CDR3 is CAISESEGLGYTF. CDR3 DNA sequence: TGTGCCATCAGTGAGTCCGAGGGTTTGGGCTACACCTTC.